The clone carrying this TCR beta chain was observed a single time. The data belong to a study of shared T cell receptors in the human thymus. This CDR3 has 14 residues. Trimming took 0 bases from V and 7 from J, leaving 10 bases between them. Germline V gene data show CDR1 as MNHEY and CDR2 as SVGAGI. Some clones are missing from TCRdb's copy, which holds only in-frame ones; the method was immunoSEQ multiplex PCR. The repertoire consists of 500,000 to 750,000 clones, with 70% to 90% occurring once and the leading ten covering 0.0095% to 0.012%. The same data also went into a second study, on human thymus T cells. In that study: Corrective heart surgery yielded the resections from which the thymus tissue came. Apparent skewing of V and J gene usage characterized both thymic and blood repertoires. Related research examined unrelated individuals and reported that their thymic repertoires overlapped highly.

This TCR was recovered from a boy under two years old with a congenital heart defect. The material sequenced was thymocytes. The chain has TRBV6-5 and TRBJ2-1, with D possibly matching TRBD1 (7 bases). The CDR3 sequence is CASSYSTGRNEQFF. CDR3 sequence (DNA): TGTGCCAGCAGTTACTCGACAGGGAGGAATGAGCAGTTCTTC.